These 6 T cell receptor beta chains were all obtained from the same sample, sequenced in a study of blood T cell repertoires in COVID-19. Sequencing used immunoSEQ multiplex PCR; TCRdb keeps in-frame clones, though not all of them. The profile shows about 36,000 clones, 78% of them singletons. The sequencing input was peripheral blood. The source of these receptors is a man in his sixties or seventies with acute or convalescent COVID-19.

The chain employs TRBV28 and TRBJ1-4, with TRBD1 identical over 10 bases. V trimming: 3 bases; J trimming: 6 bases; junction bases outside the gene matches: 1. There are 14 residues in the CDR3. CDR1 is MDHEN, CDR2 SYDVKM, per germline. CDR3: CASSLGQGHEKLFF. The DNA of the CDR3 is TGTGCCAGCAGTTTGGGACAGGGGCATGAAAAACTGTTTTTT.

The count of this clone is one. This chain joins TRBV7-8 and TRBJ2-7; D is unresolved. The ends were cut back, 5 bases at V and 5 bases at J, with 16 bases in the middle. The V gene's germline CDR1 is SGHVS and CDR2 FQNEAQ. The CDR3 length is 14 residues. Here the CDR3 reads CASSESRNPNEQYF. The CDR3, as DNA: TGTGCCAGCAGCGAATCTAGAAATCCTAACGAGCAGTACTTC.

This rearrangement joins TRBV5-1 to TRBJ2-1, with TRBD2 matching 7 bases. Germline V gene sequence: CDR1 SGHRS, CDR2 YFSETQ. The CDR3 runs to 13 residues. V shed 0 bases and J 9 bases; nucleotides not matched to a gene: 3. The CDR3 is CASSLVSGTEQFF. CDR3 nucleotides: TGCGCCAGCAGCTTGGTAAGCGGGACTGAGCAGTTCTTC.

The rearrangement uses TRBV6-2 or TRBV6-3 and TRBJ2-6; D is ambiguous. Germline lookup yields CDR1 MNHEY and CDR2 SVGEGT. The CDR3 runs to 19 residues. The V gene lost 2 bases and the J gene lost 0 bases, with 17 bases spanning the gap. Here the CDR3 DNA reads TGTGCCAGCAGTTACCCCGTGGGCAGGTTATACTCTGGGGCCAACGTCCTGACTTTC. Its protein is CASSYPVGRLYSGANVLTF.

This rearrangement joins TRBV20-1 to TRBJ1-5; D possibly corresponds to TRBD1 (6 bases). This CDR3 is built from 13 residues. V was pared by 3 bases and J by 4 bases, with 10 bases between. Germline CDR1 is DFQATT and CDR2 is SNEGSKA (reference sequence). CDR3 DNA sequence: TGCAGTGCTAGTGGACAGATAAATCAGCCCCAGCATTTT. This encodes CSASGQINQPQHF.

The DNA of the CDR3 is TGCAGCGTTGAAGACCCTACCGAAGCTTTCTTT. It encodes CSVEDPTEAFF. The V gene is TRBV29-1, the J gene TRBJ1-1; no clear D gene. This CDR3 comprises 11 residues. CDR1 is SQVTM, CDR2 ANQGSEA, per germline. Between the trimmed V and J ends, which lost 0 bases and 8 bases, there was a span of 7 bases.